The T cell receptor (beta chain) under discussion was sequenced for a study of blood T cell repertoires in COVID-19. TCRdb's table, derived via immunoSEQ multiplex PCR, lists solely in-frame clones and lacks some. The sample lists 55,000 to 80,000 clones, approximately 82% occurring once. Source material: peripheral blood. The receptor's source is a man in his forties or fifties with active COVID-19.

CDR3 coding DNA: TGTGCCAGCAGCTCATACAGGGCTAGCACAGATACGCAGTATTTT. This gives the protein CASSSYRASTDTQYF. The chain joins TRBV7-9 to TRBJ2-3, with a possible D match to TRBD1 (6 bases). V dropped 4 bases and J dropped 0 bases, with 11 bases sitting between them. The germline V gene has CDR1 SEHNR and CDR2 FQNEAQ (reference sequence). This CDR3 region has 15 residues.